Listed below are T cell receptor beta chains from one sample, sequenced in a study of shared clonotypes between healthy human individuals. This table comes from immunoSEQ multiplex PCR, and its TCRdb copy is limited to in-frame clones, with some not included. This sample has about a million clones, with 75% found just once. Sequencing input: memory CD4+ T cells sorted from blood. These receptors all stem from a man between 18 and 29 years old in good health. Both conserved end residues are part of each CDR3. Each record gives: clone size, CDR3 length, V gene, J gene, D gene, CDR3 protein, CDR3 DNA. D genes are given only for firm matches. The size entry is marked missing in some rows and otherwise reads once, few, many or a size class.

size: -
length: 17
V: TRBV10-2
J: TRBJ2-7
D: -
CDR3: CASSESGGVANLYEQYF
DNA: TGCGCCAGCAGTGAGTCCGGGGGTGTGGCCAATCTCTACGAGCAGTACTTC

size: -
length: 15
V: TRBV6-1
J: TRBJ2-3
D: -
CDR3: CASSADIVGADTQYF
DNA: TGTGCCAGCAGTGCCGACATCGTTGGCGCAGATACGCAGTATTTT

size: -
length: 15
V: TRBV6-5
J: TRBJ2-1
D: TRBD1
CDR3: CASSYFGTGPNEQFF
DNA: TGTGCCAGCAGTTACTTCGGGACAGGGCCAAATGAGCAGTTCTTC

size: -
length: 13
V: TRBV18
J: TRBJ2-1
D: -
CDR3: CASSPQGEGEQFF
DNA: TGTGCCAGCTCACCCCAGGGAGAAGGTGAGCAGTTCTTC

size: few
length: 15
V: TRBV2
J: TRBJ1-1
D: TRBD1
CDR3: CASNDRGLSNTEAFF
DNA: TGTGCCAGCAACGACAGGGGCCTAAGTAACACTGAAGCTTTCTTT

size: -
length: 11
V: TRBV6-1
J: TRBJ1-4
D: -
CDR3: CASRDPGDLFF
DNA: TGTGCCAGCAGAGATCCAGGGGACCTGTTTTTT

size: few
length: 14
V: TRBV2
J: TRBJ2-3
D: -
CDR3: CASSALGLTDTQYF
DNA: TGTGCCAGCAGTGCCCTCGGGCTCACAGATACGCAGTATTTT

size: -
length: 15
V: TRBV28
J: TRBJ2-3
D: -
CDR3: CASSLFRGATDTQYF
DNA: TGTGCCAGCAGTTTATTCCGTGGGGCTACGGATACGCAGTATTTT

size: -
length: 14
V: TRBV7-2
J: TRBJ1-6
D: TRBD1
CDR3: CASSRDRVLSPLHF
DNA: TGTGCCAGCAGCCGAGACAGGGTTCTTTCACCCCTCCACTTT

size: -
length: 14
V: TRBV6-1
J: TRBJ2-7
D: -
CDR3: CASSPQEGPYEQYF
DNA: TGTGCCAGCAGCCCACAGGAGGGACCCTACGAGCAGTACTTC

size: -
length: 13
V: TRBV10-3
J: TRBJ1-1
D: -
CDR3: CAIGKGENTEAFF
DNA: TGTGCCATCGGGAAGGGGGAGAACACTGAAGCTTTCTTT

size: -
length: 13
V: TRBV30
J: TRBJ1-1
D: TRBD1
CDR3: CAWSGQGDAEAFF
DNA: TGTGCCTGGAGTGGACAGGGAGACGCTGAAGCTTTCTTT

size: -
length: 15
V: TRBV5-1
J: TRBJ2-5
D: -
CDR3: CASSLAPDGSKTQYF
DNA: TGCGCCAGCAGCCTAGCACCTGATGGGTCTAAGACCCAGTACTTC

size: -
length: 15
V: TRBV6-6
J: TRBJ1-3
D: TRBD1
CDR3: CASSYGTASGNTIYF
DNA: TGTGCCAGCAGTTACGGGACAGCCTCTGGAAACACCATATATTTT

size: -
length: 14
V: TRBV2
J: TRBJ1-6
D: -
CDR3: CASSVDRGNSPLHF
DNA: TGTGCCAGCAGTGTGGACAGAGGGAATTCACCCCTCCACTTT

size: -
length: 15
V: TRBV9
J: TRBJ1-4
D: -
CDR3: CASSATPTLKEKLFF
DNA: TGTGCCAGCAGCGCAACTCCAACTCTAAAAGAAAAACTGTTTTTT

size: -
length: 16
V: TRBV5-1
J: TRBJ2-4
D: TRBD2
CDR3: CASSLGASGQKNIQYF
DNA: TGCGCCAGCAGCTTGGGGGCTAGCGGCCAGAAAAACATTCAGTACTTC

size: -
length: 12
V: TRBV5-1
J: TRBJ2-7
D: -
CDR3: CASRAESYEQYF
DNA: TGCGCCAGCAGGGCAGAGTCCTACGAGCAGTACTTC

size: -
length: 15
V: TRBV19
J: TRBJ2-3
D: -
CDR3: CASSIRMGVGDTQYF
DNA: TGTGCCAGTAGTATAAGAATGGGGGTCGGGGATACGCAGTATTTT

size: -
length: 17
V: TRBV9
J: TRBJ2-7
D: -
CDR3: CASSRTAMSGAAYEQYF
DNA: TGTGCCAGCTCGAGGACCGCAATGTCTGGTGCCGCTTACGAGCAGTACTTC

size: -
length: 12
V: TRBV29-1
J: TRBJ2-7
D: TRBD1
CDR3: CSVSRTGGEQYF
DNA: TGCAGCGTGTCCCGGACAGGGGGCGAGCAGTACTTC

size: -
length: 16
V: TRBV5-6
J: TRBJ2-2
D: TRBD2
CDR3: CASSPKSGGSVGELFF
DNA: TGTGCCAGCAGCCCCAAGAGCGGGGGGTCCGTCGGGGAGCTGTTTTTT

size: -
length: 18
V: TRBV4-1
J: TRBJ2-3
D: TRBD2
CDR3: CASSQLTGTSSGTDTQYF
DNA: TGCGCCAGCAGCCAACTAACAGGGACTAGCAGTGGCACAGATACGCAGTATTTT

size: -
length: 11
V: TRBV30
J: TRBJ2-1
D: -
CDR3: CAWSTSGGQFF
DNA: TGTGCCTGGAGCACCTCTGGGGGGCAGTTCTTC

size: once
length: 14
V: TRBV6-1
J: TRBJ2-1
D: -
CDR3: CAGIGSRSYNEQFF
DNA: TGTGCCGGCATAGGATCCCGCTCCTACAATGAGCAGTTCTTC

size: -
length: 17
V: TRBV5-1
J: TRBJ2-3
D: TRBD2
CDR3: CASSLMGLAGVADTQYF
DNA: TGCGCCAGCAGCTTGATGGGACTAGCGGGCGTGGCGGATACGCAGTATTTT

size: -
length: 14
V: TRBV7-9
J: TRBJ2-3
D: TRBD1
CDR3: CASSRGQVEYTQYF
DNA: TGTGCCAGCAGCCGCGGACAGGTGGAATATACGCAGTATTTT

size: -
length: 16
V: TRBV2
J: TRBJ2-1
D: TRBD2
CDR3: CASSSLAGGPYNEQFF
DNA: TGTGCCAGCAGTTCACTAGCGGGGGGGCCTTACAATGAGCAGTTCTTC

size: -
length: 13
V: TRBV6-6
J: TRBJ1-5
D: -
CDR3: CASRAKVAQAQHF
DNA: TGTGCCAGCAGGGCCAAGGTAGCCCAAGCCCAGCATTTT

size: -
length: 17
V: TRBV5-1
J: TRBJ2-3
D: TRBD2
CDR3: CASSLLSASGGADTQYF
DNA: TGCGCCAGCAGCTTATTGTCGGCTAGCGGGGGAGCAGATACGCAGTATTTT

size: -
length: 15
V: TRBV6-6
J: TRBJ1-5
D: -
CDR3: CASTRGRGGNQPQHF
DNA: TGTGCCAGCACGAGGGGGAGGGGGGGCAATCAGCCCCAGCATTTT

size: many
length: 15
V: TRBV4-3
J: TRBJ2-7
D: -
CDR3: CASSQDRAAVYEQYF
DNA: TGCGCCAGCAGCCAAGATCGAGCGGCGGTCTACGAGCAGTACTTC

size: -
length: 14
V: TRBV4-2
J: TRBJ2-1
D: -
CDR3: CASSQSDTNNEQFF
DNA: TGTGCCAGCAGCCAATCGGACACCAACAATGAGCAGTTCTTC

size: few
length: 15
V: TRBV5-6
J: TRBJ1-5
D: TRBD1
CDR3: CASSKIDRDNQPQHF
DNA: TGTGCCAGCAGCAAAATAGACAGGGACAATCAGCCCCAGCATTTT

size: -
length: 14
V: TRBV10-3
J: TRBJ2-7
D: TRBD1
CDR3: CAISAGTVVYEQYF
DNA: TGTGCCATCAGTGCTGGGACAGTAGTCTACGAGCAGTACTTC

size: -
length: 14
V: TRBV18
J: TRBJ1-2
D: TRBD1
CDR3: CASSPDRIGDGYTF
DNA: TGTGCCAGCTCACCGGACAGGATTGGGGATGGCTACACCTTC

size: -
length: 14
V: TRBV7-9
J: TRBJ1-2
D: TRBD1
CDR3: CASSLTRTGDGYTF
DNA: TGTGCCAGCAGCTTGACCCGGACAGGGGATGGCTACACCTTC

size: -
length: 16
V: TRBV28
J: TRBJ2-3
D: TRBD2
CDR3: CASSTGTSGSPDTQYF
DNA: TGTGCCAGCAGTACGGGGACTAGCGGTTCCCCTGATACGCAGTATTTT

size: -
length: 15
V: TRBV7-8
J: TRBJ1-1
D: -
CDR3: CASSSVGGRDTEAFF
DNA: TGTGCCAGCAGCTCCGTAGGAGGGAGGGACACTGAAGCTTTCTTT

size: -
length: 14
V: TRBV6-6
J: TRBJ1-1
D: -
CDR3: CASSYTVSIREAFF
DNA: TGTGCCAGCAGTTACACGGTCAGCATCCGAGAAGCTTTCTTT

size: -
length: 16
V: TRBV4-3
J: TRBJ2-4
D: -
CDR3: CASSQDSSPAKNIQYF
DNA: TGCGCCAGCAGCCAAGATAGTTCCCCCGCCAAAAACATTCAGTACTTC

size: -
length: 14
V: TRBV9
J: TRBJ1-1
D: TRBD1
CDR3: CASSVDDRATEAFF
DNA: TGTGCCAGCAGCGTCGACGACAGGGCCACTGAAGCTTTCTTT

size: -
length: 14
V: TRBV30
J: TRBJ2-7
D: -
CDR3: CAWTIPGQVYEQYF
DNA: TGTGCCTGGACAATACCGGGACAAGTCTACGAGCAGTACTTC

size: once
length: 13
V: TRBV27
J: TRBJ1-5
D: -
CDR3: CASSSFGSQPQHF
DNA: TGTGCCAGCAGTTCCTTCGGCAGTCAGCCCCAGCATTTT

size: few
length: 14
V: TRBV5-1
J: TRBJ2-7
D: -
CDR3: CASSLQDNNYEQYF
DNA: TGCGCCAGCAGCTTACAGGACAATAACTACGAGCAGTACTTC

size: few
length: 16
V: TRBV18
J: TRBJ1-3
D: -
CDR3: CASSAQQGHSGNTIYF
DNA: TGTGCCAGCTCGGCACAACAGGGTCACTCTGGAAACACCATATATTTT

size: -
length: 15
V: TRBV19
J: TRBJ2-7
D: TRBD1
CDR3: CASSTSEDRDRKQYF
DNA: TGTGCCAGTAGTACCTCTGAAGACAGGGATCGAAAGCAGTACTTC

size: -
length: 17
V: TRBV25-1
J: TRBJ1-4
D: -
CDR3: CASSEGGIRAINEKLFF
DNA: TGTGCCAGCAGTGAAGGGGGGATAAGGGCGATTAATGAAAAACTGTTTTTT

size: -
length: 12
V: TRBV18
J: TRBJ2-5
D: -
CDR3: CASSPGSQTQYF
DNA: TGTGCCAGCTCACCGGGGAGCCAGACCCAGTACTTC

size: -
length: 14
V: TRBV19
J: TRBJ1-1
D: -
CDR3: CASSSGRMNTEAFF
DNA: TGTGCCAGTAGTTCGGGACGGATGAACACTGAAGCTTTCTTT

size: -
length: 15
V: TRBV11-2
J: TRBJ1-4
D: -
CDR3: CASSGGGPFNEKLFF
DNA: TGTGCCAGCAGCGGAGGGGGGCCCTTTAATGAAAAACTGTTTTTT

size: many
length: 14
V: TRBV10-2
J: TRBJ2-2
D: -
CDR3: CASSNYGGAGELFF
DNA: TGCGCCAGCAGTAATTACGGAGGCGCCGGGGAGCTGTTTTTT

size: -
length: 16
V: TRBV4-3
J: TRBJ2-5
D: TRBD1
CDR3: CASSQVSTGGPETQYF
DNA: TGCGCCAGCAGCCAAGTTTCAACAGGGGGCCCAGAGACCCAGTACTTC

size: -
length: 14
V: TRBV18
J: TRBJ1-5
D: -
CDR3: CASSLDSYNQPQHF
DNA: TGTGCCAGCTCACTGGACAGCTACAATCAGCCCCAGCATTTT

size: -
length: 15
V: TRBV30
J: TRBJ2-3
D: TRBD1
CDR3: CAWSHLDRAPDTQYF
DNA: TGTGCCTGGAGCCACTTAGACAGGGCCCCAGATACGCAGTATTTT

size: once
length: 15
V: TRBV2
J: TRBJ2-7
D: -
CDR3: CASSDDSVGSYEQYF
DNA: TGTGCCAGCAGCGACGACAGTGTCGGTTCCTACGAGCAGTACTTC

size: -
length: 11
V: TRBV2
J: TRBJ2-7
D: -
CDR3: CASRGYYEQYF
DNA: TGTGCCAGCAGAGGTTATTACGAGCAGTACTTC

size: -
length: 15
V: TRBV7-2
J: TRBJ2-2
D: TRBD1
CDR3: CASSLRDRGSGELFF
DNA: TGTGCCAGCAGCTTAAGGGACAGGGGATCCGGGGAGCTGTTTTTT

size: -
length: 15
V: TRBV7-2
J: TRBJ2-1
D: -
CDR3: CASSLWSSENNEQFF
DNA: TGTGCCAGCAGCCTATGGTCTAGCGAGAACAATGAGCAGTTCTTC

size: -
length: 14
V: TRBV7-8
J: TRBJ2-1
D: -
CDR3: CASSGGGGRNEQFF
DNA: TGTGCCAGCAGCGGGGGTGGAGGGAGGAATGAGCAGTTCTTC